The clone carrying this TCR beta chain was counted only a few times. Its target is not known. The data belong to a study of cytomegalovirus exposure and HLA in healthy donors. The PCR contained 60 Vbeta and 13 Jbeta primers. Generated by immunoSEQ multiplex PCR, the TCRdb table keeps only in-frame clones and is missing some. The sample lists under 130,000 clones; 74% were seen once. Findings and limits, study-wide: Later, TCR association rates were found to vary by HLA locus, highest for DRB1 and lowest for HLA-C. Available immune exposure information covered CMV serostatus only. Despite most TCR sequences being rare, some public TCRs occurred in many donors. Clonal expansion, a later analysis showed, was greater in HLA-associated TCR beta chains than in equally common others.

The CDR3 totals 17 residues. J lost 5 bases, V lost 0 bases, and 6 bases had no gene match. Germline loops: CDR1 MGHRA, CDR2 YSYEKL. The TCR was taken from a man aged 45 to 65 in good health and CMV-seropositive. The chain employs TRBV4-1 and TRBJ1-6, with TRBD1 matching 8 bases. Sequences were obtained from PBMCs. CDR3 in amino acids: CASSQDRGLRDNSPLHF. CDR3 nucleotide sequence: TGCGCCAGCAGCCAAGACAGGGGGCTGCGTGATAATTCACCCCTCCACTTT.